Listed below are T cell receptor beta chains from one sample, sequenced in a study of Graves' ophthalmopathy and Graves' hyperthyroidism. TCRdb processed the multiplex PCR reads anew with MiXCR; each CDR3 protein has one entry. The sample consists of some 1.1 million distinct CDR3 sequences, approximately 35% of them appearing once. Sequenced input: peripheral blood or thyroid tissue (not recorded which). The receptors here all came from an adult man with Graves' hyperthyroidism. CDR3s include the opening cysteine and the closing phenylalanine or tryptophan. A D gene is named only where the DNA matches it firmly. The size of a clone is reported for some rows only, either as once, few or many, or as a class for expanded clones.

d_gene	abundance	j_gene	v_gene	CDR3nt	CDR3aa
TRBD1	many	TRBJ1-5	TRBV6-5	TGTGCCAGCGACAGGGACGCAATTCAGCCCCAGCATTTT	CASDRDAIQPQHF
-	-	TRBJ2-7	TRBV7-7	TGTGCCAGCAGCTTCGGTCTACCCCCCTACGAGCAGTACTTC	CASSFGLPPYEQYF
-	many	TRBJ2-7	TRBV11-2	TGTGCCAGCAGCCCCGAGGGGCCAGGGTTTCGGGAGCAGTACTTC	CASSPEGPGFREQYF
-	-	TRBJ2-7	TRBV11-2	TGTGCCAGCAGCGGAAGCAGCGGGCGGGTCTACGAGCAGTACTTC	CASSGSSGRVYEQYF
TRBD2	-	TRBJ2-2	TRBV7-9	TGTGCCAGCAGCACGGCAGCGGGGCTCAACACCGGGGAGCTGTTTTTT	CASSTAAGLNTGELFF
-	-	TRBJ2-7	TRBV12-3/TRBV12-4	TGTGCCAGCAGCTCACTCCCGTTGGAGTACGAGCAGTACTTC	CASSSLPLEYEQYF
TRBD1	-	TRBJ2-7	TRBV7-2	TGTGCCAGCAGCCCTCCCGGGACAGGGGGCAGGTACGAGCAGTACTTC	CASSPPGTGGRYEQYF
TRBD1	-	TRBJ2-7	TRBV10-3	TGTGCCATCAGTAAGGGACAGGGGCTCCACGAGCAGTACTTC	CAISKGQGLHEQYF
-	few	TRBJ2-5	TRBV11-2	TGTGCCAGCAGCAACCATCCCGGGACACAAGAGACCCAGTACTTC	CASSNHPGTQETQYF
-	many	TRBJ2-5	TRBV20-1	TGCAGTGCTAGAGCGGACGAGACCCAGTACTTC	CSARADETQYF
TRBD2	many	TRBJ2-7	TRBV7-7	TGTGCCAGCAGCCCTCGCCCGGGGGGCGAGCAGTACTTC	CASSPRPGGEQYF
-	-	TRBJ1-1	TRBV9	TGTGCCAGCAGCCCATTAAGGACAGCCGCAGAGAACACTGAAGCTTTCTTT	CASSPLRTAAENTEAFF
TRBD1	few	TRBJ1-5	TRBV27	TGTGCCAGCAGACCCGGACAGGGCGGGCCGGGACCCCAGCATTTT	CASRPGQGGPGPQHF
TRBD2	many	TRBJ2-5	TRBV4-3	TGCGCCAGCAGCCAAGGAGTTAGCGGGGGTGGGGAGACCCAGTACTTC	CASSQGVSGGGETQYF
TRBD1	few	TRBJ1-1	TRBV11-2	TGTGCCAGCAGCCTCCGAGACAGGGTGAACACTGAAGCTTTCTTT	CASSLRDRVNTEAFF
-	many	TRBJ1-3	TRBV12-3/TRBV12-4	TGTGCCAGCAGCCGGACGGGGGGAAACACCATATATTTT	CASSRTGGNTIYF
-	-	TRBJ1-1	TRBV10-3	TGTGCCACCAGTGACATTCAGGCAATGAACACTGAAGCTTTCTTT	CATSDIQAMNTEAFF
-	-	TRBJ2-7	TRBV7-2	TGTGCCAGCAGTCCTCCCTTTGGGACCTCCTACGAGCAGTACTTC	CASSPPFGTSYEQYF
-	few	TRBJ2-6	TRBV4-1	TGCGCCAGCAGAGGGCGGAGCTACCCATCTGGGGCCAACGTCCTGACTTTC	CASRGRSYPSGANVLTF